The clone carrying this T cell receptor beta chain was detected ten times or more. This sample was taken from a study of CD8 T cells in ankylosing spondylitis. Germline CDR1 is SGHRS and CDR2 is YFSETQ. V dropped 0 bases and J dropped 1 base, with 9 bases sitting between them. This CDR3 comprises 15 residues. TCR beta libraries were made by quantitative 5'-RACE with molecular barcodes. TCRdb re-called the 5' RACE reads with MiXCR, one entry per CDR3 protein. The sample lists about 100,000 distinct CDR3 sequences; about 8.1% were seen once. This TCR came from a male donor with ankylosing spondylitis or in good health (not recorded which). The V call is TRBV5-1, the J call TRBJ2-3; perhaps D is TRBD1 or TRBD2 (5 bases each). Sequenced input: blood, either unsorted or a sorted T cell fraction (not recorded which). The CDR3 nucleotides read TGCGCCAGCAGCTTGGGGGGGAGTCGCACAGATACGCAGTATTTT. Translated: CASSLGGSRTDTQYF.